Sequencing of this TCR beta chain was carried out in a study of T-cell memory formation after mild COVID-19. Study-level results: Still unconfirmed is whether the second-wave clones peaking on day 37 recognized SARS-CoV-2. Memory sampled before infection contained some responding clones, suggesting cross-reactive memory joined.

This clonotype showed up just a few times. Antigen unknown. The V gene's germline CDR1 is DFQATT and CDR2 SNEGSKA (reference sequence). The CDR3 runs 14 residues. The V gene end was trimmed by 6 bases and the J gene end by 6 bases; junction bases not matched to a gene: 9. MiXCR, applied by TCRdb to the 5' RACE reads, yields one record per CDR3 protein. The sample shows roughly 300,000 distinct CDR3 sequences, under 8.5% of them seen only once. The V and J genes are TRBV20-1 and TRBJ2-3, with 10 bases identical to TRBD1. The source is a man in his late teens or twenties who had mild COVID-19 (a few samples of this study predate the infection). Cell type and time point are not known. The sequencing sample was made of PBMCs or a T cell subset sorted from them (not recorded which). CDR3 sequence reads: CSACMGQGTDTQYF. The DNA of the CDR3 is TGCAGTGCCTGTATGGGACAGGGGACGGATACGCAGTATTTT.